A selection of T cell receptor beta chains follows, all from one sample in a study of T cell repertoires in cytomegalovirus infection. TCRdb redid the calling of the reads with MiXCR, one entry per CDR3 protein. The sample yields some 920,000 distinct CDR3 sequences, approximately 33% seen once. No antigens are known for them. The material sequenced was cultured CD8+ T cells from PBMCs, taken from culture after CMV antigen stimulation. The receptor source for this set is a human donor in good health (CMV status not recorded). Some clones in this sample may be carry-over from other donors' samples. CDR3s leave out the opening cysteine and the closing phenylalanine or tryptophan. Each record gives: J gene, V gene, CDR3 protein.

TRBJ1-5 TRBV7-9 ASSLRGGGANQPQH
TRBJ2-7 TRBV19 ASRGSGAYEQY
TRBJ2-1 TRBV19 ATSSGSPRNYNEQF
TRBJ2-1 TRBV7-8 ASSRGFVNEQF
TRBJ2-2 TRBV6-2/TRBV6-3 ASRFRQGNTGELF
TRBJ2-2 TRBV9 ASSLLSGLAGNTGELF
TRBJ2-3 TRBV2 ATWAPDTQY
TRBJ2-7 TRBV27 ASSLRSPGTGGIYEQY
TRBJ2-3 TRBV10-1 ASSEGTRLSGVKDTQY
TRBJ2-3 TRBV11-2 ASSLGQVYTDTQY
TRBJ2-4 TRBV18 ASSPRSPYTPKNIQY
TRBJ2-1 TRBV4-1 ASSLPGKGGTEQF
TRBJ2-4 TRBV9 ASSRQGKNIQY
TRBJ1-1 TRBV27 ASSLRGAVGTEAF
TRBJ1-2 TRBV6-5 ASSYSIDDYNYGYT
TRBJ2-3 TRBV28 ASSLNRASGITDTQY
TRBJ1-2 TRBV6-1 ASSPLGGPTNGYT
TRBJ2-3 TRBV12-3/TRBV12-4 AIVFDRGGTDTQY
TRBJ2-2 TRBV5-1 ASSWSWDTGELF
TRBJ2-1 TRBV11-3 ASSLGPIREQF
TRBJ1-4 TRBV10-3 AIGEFRGTNEKLF
TRBJ1-5 TRBV23-1 ASSQFHGQGNQPQH
TRBJ2-1 TRBV7-6 ASSPGLAGDYNEQF
TRBJ1-3 TRBV7-6 AGRTDSGNTIY
TRBJ2-1 TRBV27 ASSFTASSYNEQF
TRBJ1-2 TRBV4-1 ASSQAALLGHGYT
TRBJ1-2 TRBV6-5 ASSYPDGYGYT
TRBJ2-5 TRBV19 ASSMRSEGFQETQY
TRBJ2-7 TRBV7-8 ASSWGQGNYEQY
TRBJ1-1 TRBV7-9 ASSSELHWRTEAF
TRBJ1-4 TRBV7-8 ASSLAWTSTNEKLF
TRBJ1-1 TRBV6-2/TRBV6-3 ASSLVEPQRGGTEAF
TRBJ2-6 TRBV4-1 ASSQAGGGSGANVLT